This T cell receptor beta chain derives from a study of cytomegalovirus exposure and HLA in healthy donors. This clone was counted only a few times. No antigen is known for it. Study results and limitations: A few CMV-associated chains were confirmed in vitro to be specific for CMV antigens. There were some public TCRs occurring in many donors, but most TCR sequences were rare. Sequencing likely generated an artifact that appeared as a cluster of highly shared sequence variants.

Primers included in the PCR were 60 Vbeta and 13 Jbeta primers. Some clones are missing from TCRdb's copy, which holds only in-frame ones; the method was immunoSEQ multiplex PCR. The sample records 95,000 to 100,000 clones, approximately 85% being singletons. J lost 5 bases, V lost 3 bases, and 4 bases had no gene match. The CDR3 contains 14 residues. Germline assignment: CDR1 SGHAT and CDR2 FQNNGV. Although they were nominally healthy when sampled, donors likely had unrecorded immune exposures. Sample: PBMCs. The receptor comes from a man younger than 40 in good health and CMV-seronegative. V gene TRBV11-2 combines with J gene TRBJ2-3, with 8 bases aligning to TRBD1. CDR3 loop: CASSFSGGRDTQYF. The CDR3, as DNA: TGTGCCAGCAGCTTCTCAGGGGGCAGAGATACGCAGTATTTT.